One sample yielded the 14 T cell receptor beta chains listed below, sequenced in a study of blood T cell repertoires in COVID-19. Only in-frame clones appear in the TCRdb table, and some are missing; sequencing was by immunoSEQ multiplex PCR. The repertoire holds around 32,000 clones, 90% to 95% seen once, with 0.92% in the top ten. The sample was peripheral blood. All receptors come from a male donor with active COVID-19.

V and J are TRBV10-2 and TRBJ2-2; 7 nucleotides align to TRBD2. J was trimmed by 0 bases and V by 8 bases; bases with no gene match: 3. The CDR3 is 14 residues long. Germline V gives CDR1 WSHSY, CDR2 SAAADI. The CDR3 region has the DNA TGCGCCAGCCTTGGACTAGCGAACACCGGGGAGCTGTTTTTT. This codes for CASLGLANTGELFF.

This clone was counted a few times. This chain joins TRBV5-4 and TRBJ1-2; D gene ambiguous. The CDR3 runs to 13 residues. The V and J ends lost 1 base and 0 bases respectively, with 4 bases between them. Germline V gives CDR1 SGHNT, CDR2 YYREEE (reference sequence). The CDR3: CASSLNSNYGYTF. In DNA form, the CDR3 reads TGTGCCAGCAGCTTGAACTCTAACTATGGCTACACCTTC. Full variable domain (remainder filled in from reference TRBV5-4 and TRBJ1-2): ETGVTQSPTHLIKTRGQQVTLRCSSQSGHNTVSWYQQALGQGPQFIFQYYREEENGRGNFPPRFSGLQFPNYSSELNVNALELDDSALYLCASSLNSNYGYTFGSGTRLTVV.

The J gene is TRBJ2-7, the V gene TRBV6-5; D perhaps matches TRBD1 (6 bases). CDR1 MNHEY and CDR2 SVGAGI come from the germline V gene. Trimming removed 0 bases from V and 6 bases from J, with 12 bases in between. CDR3 length: 14 residues. In DNA, the CDR3 is TGTGCCAGCAGTTACTCCCTGACAGGTAGCGAGCAGTACTTC. Translated: CASSYSLTGSEQYF.

The J gene is TRBJ1-1, the V gene TRBV7-2, with D possibly being TRBD1 (5 bases). The CDR3 length is 14 residues. Trimming left V 1 base short and J 2 bases short, with 8 bases between. Germline values: CDR1 SGHTA, CDR2 FQGNSA. In nucleotides, the CDR3 is TGTGCCAGCAGCTTAGAGGGGTTAAACACTGAAGCTTTCTTT. It yields the protein CASSLEGLNTEAFF.

This chain connects TRBV9 to TRBJ1-4; no clear D gene. Germline CDR1 reads SGDLS; CDR2 reads YYNGEE. This CDR3 region has 14 residues. The germline V and J ends were trimmed by 3 bases and 8 bases, with 14 bases remaining between them. CDR3 nucleotides: TGTGCCAGCAGCGGGATCGGCCGAGGGGAAAAACTGTTTTTT. Amino acid sequence: CASSGIGRGEKLFF. Full variable domain (missing parts from reference TRBV9 and TRBJ1-4): DSGVTQTPKHLITATGQRVTLRCSPRSGDLSVYWYQQSLDQGLQFLIQYYNGEERAKGNILERFSAQQFPDLHSELNLSSLELGDSALYFCASSGIGRGEKLFFGSGTQLSVL.

The chain couples TRBV18 to TRBJ2-1, with TRBD2 as a possible D gene (7 bases). The CDR3 loop spans 14 amino acids. Per the germline V gene, CDR1 is KGHSH and CDR2 is LQKENI. Trimming took off 4 bases at V and 8 bases at J, with 15 bases between the two ends. CDR3 coding DNA: TGTGCCAGCTCACGCCGGGGGGCTTTTGATGAGCAGTTCTTC. This translates into CASSRRGAFDEQFF. Looking up the rest from reference TRBV18 and TRBJ2-1 gives the full variable domain: NAGVMQNPRHLVRRRGQEARLRCSPMKGHSHVYWYRQLPEEGLKFMVYLQKENIIDESGMPKERFSAEFPKEGPSILRIQQVVRGDSAAYFCASSRRGAFDEQFFGPGTRLTVL.

CDR3 DNA sequence: TGTGCCAGCAGCCCTATAAGACAGGGCGATAATGAAAAACTGTTTTTT. This sequence encodes CASSPIRQGDNEKLFF. This chain links TRBV5-6 with TRBJ1-4; 7 bases align to TRBD1. Losses at the gene ends were 4 bases for V and 4 bases for J; bases not matched to a gene: 10. Germline CDR1 and CDR2: SGHDT and YYEEEE. The CDR3 loop spans 16 amino acids.

The chain combines TRBV6-2 or TRBV6-3 with TRBJ2-7, with TRBD1 identical over 8 bases. The CDR3 contains 14 residues. Trimming cost V 4 bases and J 3 bases; bases outside gene matches: 5. Germline lookup yields CDR1 MNHEY and CDR2 SVGEGT. CDR3 sequence reads: CASSLTGEHYEQYF. In DNA form, the CDR3 reads TGTGCCAGCAGTTTGACAGGGGAACACTACGAGCAGTACTTC.

The rearrangement uses TRBV10-3 and TRBJ2-7; 11 bases match TRBD1. There are 14 residues in the CDR3. The trim removed 4 bases at V and 4 bases at J, leaving 3 bases unmatched. Germline V gene lookup returns CDR1 ENHRY and CDR2 SYGVKD. The CDR3 DNA reads as TGTGCCATCAGTGGGACAGGGGGCCCTTACGAGCAGTACTTC. Translation gives CAISGTGGPYEQYF.

This clone was seen more than once but under ten times. The V call is TRBV5-1, the J call TRBJ1-4, with D perhaps matching TRBD1 (5 bases). The CDR3 is made up of 14 amino acids. V was clipped by 2 bases and J by 7 bases, with 12 bases between them. CDR1 is SGHRS and CDR2 is YFSETQ in the germline V gene. The CDR3 DNA follows: TGCGCCAGCAGCTTCAGGGTTGATGGTGAAAAACTGTTTTTT. As protein: CASSFRVDGEKLFF.

This clone has just one count. The chain has TRBV3-1 (or the pseudogene TRBV3-2) and TRBJ2-3; the D gene is possibly TRBD2 (7 bases). Per the germline V gene, CDR1 is LGHDT and CDR2 is YNNKEL (reference sequence). The ends were cut back, 3 bases at V and 7 bases at J, with 14 bases in the middle. There are 14 residues in the CDR3. Here the CDR3 DNA reads TGTGCCAGCAGCCATGGGGGCGGGGGCAATACGCAGTATTTT. Protein: CASSHGGGGNTQYF.

The gene calls are TRBV4-1 and TRBJ2-5; 8 bases map to TRBD1. The CDR3 has 16 residues. In germline, CDR1 is MGHRA, CDR2 YSYEKL. Germline trimming cut 5 bases from V and 2 bases from J; bases unmatched to any gene: 10. This CDR3 is CASSKGQGSIQETQYF. The CDR3 region has the DNA TGCGCCAGCAGCAAAGGACAGGGCAGTATACAAGAGACCCAGTACTTC.

The rearrangement joins TRBV5-1 to TRBJ2-3; the match to TRBD2 covers 7 bases. This CDR3 contains 15 residues. Per germline, CDR1 SGHRS and CDR2 YFSETQ. V shed 6 bases and J 2 bases; nucleotides not matched to a gene: 9. The DNA for the CDR3 is TGCGCCAGCACCTCCCGGGGGGACCTCACAGATACGCAGTATTTT. This sequence encodes CASTSRGDLTDTQYF.

This rearrangement joins TRBV9 to TRBJ1-4; 9 bases match TRBD1. V lost 0 bases to trimming and J lost 7 bases; unmatched junction nucleotides: 4. The germline gives CDR1 SGDLS, CDR2 YYNGEE. This CDR3 contains 15 residues. The CDR3 sequence is CASSVAPTGGEKLFF. DNA for the CDR3: TGTGCCAGCAGCGTAGCCCCGACAGGGGGTGAAAAACTGTTTTTT.